This T cell receptor (beta chain) was sequenced for a study of T cells in Graves' hyperthyroidism and ophthalmopathy (dated by TCRdb to about 2019). With respect to the entire study: Peripheral blood was sampled at the time of initial diagnosis, prior to any treatment. After blood sampling, hyperthyroidism patients were treated with methimazole at a starting dose of 30 mg daily, and ophthalmopathy patients were treated with high-dose intravenous methylprednisolone. Whether ophthalmopathy could be predicted prospectively was tested in an independent validation cohort made up of roughly 19 hyperthyroidism patients plus 17 patients who later progressed to ophthalmopathy. TCR V-J signatures able to tell the groups apart were searched for in a discovery cohort of 90 to 100 patients, of whom more than 40 had Graves' ophthalmopathy and about 60 had stable Graves' hyperthyroidism. The paper describes TCR Vbeta CDR3 sequencing of some 130 peripheral blood samples, made up of 43 ophthalmopathy patients, 70 to 75 hyperthyroidism patients and 17 progressor patients. The approximately 90 discovery patients were divided at random into training and test sets in a 7:3 ratio. In more than 5 Graves' hyperthyroidism patients, the study also compared T-cell repertoires from thyroid tissue with T-cell repertoires from blood.

The CDR3 spans 11 residues, from the cysteine through the phenylalanine. Left in the record is the CDR3 DNA by itself, 33 bases read in frame from the first base. CDR1 and CDR2 (GTSNPN, SVGIG) derive from the germline V gene (reference sequence). Trimming at the junction amounts to 0 bases on V and 6 bases on J, and the germline ends lie 5 bases apart. The TCR beta CDR3 regions were amplified from the RNA transcripts. A first-round RT-PCR of the TCR CDR3 used the HTBI primer set with the Qiagen OneStep RT-PCR kit. The libraries were constructed in a second round of multiplex PCR and then size-selected and purified. The libraries were sequenced on an Illumina HiSeq2000 using paired-end 100 bp reads. Per the original workflow: SOAPnuke was used to process the raw data, throwing out any read that contained adapters or uncalled bases, had a mean Phred below 15, or lacked an exact constant-primer or identifier match. COPE v1.2.5 was used to merge high-quality paired reads, and clonotypes were defined as unique nucleotide sequences. Clonotypes were aligned to IMGT TRBV, TRBD and TRBJ reference segments using MiTCR v1.1. Analysis was restricted to V-J combinations with a frequency above 0.0001, which covered 99.2% of repertoires. The TCS score was defined as the ratio of F50 (clonal expansion) to E x V (chaos), calculated using BLOSUM62-based TCRdist between CDR3 peptides within each V-J. Welch's t-statistics and random forest reduced fewer than 600 V-J features to about 13, which were used in a naive Bayes classifier (R e1071). TCRdb took the public reads, trimmed them with fastp at Q25, ran MiXCR for clone calling and kept in-frame beta chains. Every distinct CDR3 protein forms one entry, paired with its most common genes and DNA. TCRdb assigned the V and J calls; the authors' analysis was not used. The sample contains hundreds of thousands of distinct CDR3 sequences, about 14% of them found a single time. Approximately 5.7% of the sample is taken by the ten largest.

In this sample, this clonotype turned up many times. Its target antigen remains unknown. Base-call qualities are not available, and no considerably larger clone is one nucleotide away. Hyperthyroidism patients were newly diagnosed, with disease duration under 2 months, and aged 18 to 65 years. Exclusion was applied to patients with uncontrolled infections, other autoimmune diseases, pregnancy or lactation. Diagnoses were established on the basis of clinical symptoms, serum thyroxine and TRAb, thyroid ultrasound, and orbital computed tomography. Blood from progressor patients was drawn when they were first diagnosed with hyperthyroidism, before any ophthalmopathy symptoms appeared. Ficoll-Paque density gradient centrifugation was used to isolate PBMCs from around 10 ml of fresh peripheral blood. Progressor patients were first diagnosed with Graves' hyperthyroidism and then developed ophthalmopathy during follow-up. Total RNA was extracted using Trizol reagent, and RNA quality was assessed on an Agilent 2100 Bioanalyzer.

Results and caveats for the whole study, not just this receptor: During validation, the model predicted progression to ophthalmopathy a median of around 6 months ahead of onset, with around 65% sensitivity and around 73% specificity. Most expanded thyroid clonotypes (frequency above 0.001) were also detected in blood, a finding suggesting that blood repertoires may reflect thyroid immune responses. No statistical method was used to fix the sample size in advance, and group allocation was not hidden from the investigators. A 13 V-J signature model separated ophthalmopathy from stable hyperthyroidism, with around 88% sensitivity and about 81% specificity in cross-validation and 80%/75% in testing.

The sample consisted of blood. The chain links TRBV30 with TRBJ1-1; no D gene call is confident. This clonotype was obtained from a woman aged 30 to 39 with Graves' hyperthyroidism that later progressed to Graves' ophthalmopathy. This receptor has the CDR3 CAWSVSAEAFF. The nucleotide sequence is given as TGTGCCTGGAGTGTCAGCGCTGAAGCTTTCTTT.